A selection of T cell receptor beta chains follows, all from one sample in a study of blood T cells in healthy people across ages. MiXCR, run by TCRdb on the 5' RACE reads, gives a single entry per CDR3 protein. Among 1.5 million to 2 million distinct CDR3 sequences listed, around half were seen once. The sequenced sample consisted of blood. The receptors derive from a woman aged 40 to 50 in good health. Each CDR3 is given with its conserved first and last residue. The D gene is left open where the match is weak. Expanded clones are given a class, and other clones once, few, many or no size at all.

CDR3aa | CDR3nt | j_gene | abundance | v_gene | d_gene
CASSPTPNTHYGYTF | TGTGCCAGCAGCCCTACACCGAACACTCACTATGGCTACACCTTC | TRBJ1-2 | once | TRBV7-2 | -
CASSPGTTKETQYF | TGTGCCAGCAGCCCCGGGACTACCAAAGAGACCCAGTACTTC | TRBJ2-5 | - | TRBV5-4 | TRBD2
CASSQDSDRPAGGPGAKNIQYF | TGCGCCAGCAGCCAAGATTCGGACCGACCAGCGGGGGGGCCAGGGGCCAAAAACATTCAGTACTTC | TRBJ2-4 | - | TRBV4-3 | TRBD2
CASSSLRLAGGTGSEQFF | TGTGCCAGCAGCTCTTTGCGACTAGCGGGGGGGACGGGGAGTGAGCAGTTCTTC | TRBJ2-1 | - | TRBV7-2 | TRBD2
CSVEGPSRGGDNEQFF | TGCAGCGTTGAAGGACCGTCGAGAGGAGGGGACAATGAGCAGTTCTTC | TRBJ2-1 | few | TRBV29-1 | -
CASRPSGDLSTDTQYF | TGTGCCAGCAGGCCGAGCGGGGACCTTAGCACAGATACGCAGTATTTT | TRBJ2-3 | - | TRBV28 | TRBD2
CASSLTGFRGYTF | TGTGCCAGCAGCCTAACAGGGTTCAGGGGCTACACCTTC | TRBJ1-2 | - | TRBV7-3 | -
CASSEVPKLSSYNEQYF | TGTGCCAGCAGTGAAGTTCCAAAACTAAGCTCCTACAATGAGCAGTACTTC | TRBJ2-7 | - | TRBV2 | -
CASSQGQDQGHEQFF | TGCGCCAGCAGCCAAGGGCAGGACCAAGGGCATGAGCAGTTCTTC | TRBJ2-1 | - | TRBV4-3 | -
CASSYSSSARLKETQYF | TGTGCCAGCAGTTACTCGAGTTCAGCAAGGTTGAAAGAGACCCAGTACTTC | TRBJ2-5 | - | TRBV6-6 | -
CASSYQSHSPLHF | TGTGCCAGCAGTTACCAATCTCATTCACCCCTCCACTTT | TRBJ1-6 | - | TRBV27 | -
CASSPLEVYGYTF | TGTGCCAGCTCACCCCTAGAGGTCTATGGCTACACCTTC | TRBJ1-2 | - | TRBV18 | -
CASSLGRTGSDEQYF | TGCGCCAGCAGCTTGGGCAGGACAGGGTCGGACGAGCAGTACTTC | TRBJ2-7 | - | TRBV5-1 | TRBD1
CASSLVAGAGNEQFF | TGTGCCAGCAGTTTAGTAGCGGGGGCGGGCAATGAGCAGTTCTTC | TRBJ2-1 | few | TRBV27 | TRBD2
CASSGRTSGYNEQFF | TGTGCCAGCAGCGGTAGGACTAGCGGATACAATGAGCAGTTCTTC | TRBJ2-1 | - | TRBV7-9 | TRBD2